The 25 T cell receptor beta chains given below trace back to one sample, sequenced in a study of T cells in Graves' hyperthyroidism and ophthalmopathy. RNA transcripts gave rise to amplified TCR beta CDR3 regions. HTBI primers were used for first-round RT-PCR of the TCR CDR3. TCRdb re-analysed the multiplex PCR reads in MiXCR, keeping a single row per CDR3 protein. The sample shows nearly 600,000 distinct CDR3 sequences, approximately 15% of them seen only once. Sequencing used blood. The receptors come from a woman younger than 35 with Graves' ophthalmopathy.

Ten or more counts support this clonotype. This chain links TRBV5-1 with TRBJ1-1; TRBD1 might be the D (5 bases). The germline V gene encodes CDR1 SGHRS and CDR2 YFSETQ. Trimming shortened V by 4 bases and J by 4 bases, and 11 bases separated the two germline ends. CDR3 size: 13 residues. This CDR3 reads CASSNTGSTEAFF. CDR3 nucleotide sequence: TGCGCCAGCAGCAACACAGGCAGCACTGAAGCTTTCTTT.

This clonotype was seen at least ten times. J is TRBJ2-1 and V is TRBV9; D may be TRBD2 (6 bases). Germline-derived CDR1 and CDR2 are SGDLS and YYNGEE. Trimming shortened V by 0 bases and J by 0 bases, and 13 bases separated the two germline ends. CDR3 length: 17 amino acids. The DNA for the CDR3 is TGTGCCAGCAGCGTAGGGGGGGTCGGTAGCTCCTACAATGAGCAGTTCTTC. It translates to CASSVGGVGSSYNEQFF. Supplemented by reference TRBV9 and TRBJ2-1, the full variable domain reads DSGVTQTPKHLITATGQRVTLRCSPRSGDLSVYWYQQSLDQGLQFLIQYYNGEERAKGNILERFSAQQFPDLHSELNLSSLELGDSALYFCASSVGGVGSSYNEQFFGPGTRLTVL.

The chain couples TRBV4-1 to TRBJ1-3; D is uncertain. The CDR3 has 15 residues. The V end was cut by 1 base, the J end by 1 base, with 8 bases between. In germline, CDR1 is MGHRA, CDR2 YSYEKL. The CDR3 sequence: CASSQVEWSGNTIYF. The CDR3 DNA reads TGCGCCAGCAGCCAAGTTGAGTGGTCTGGAAACACCATATATTTT.

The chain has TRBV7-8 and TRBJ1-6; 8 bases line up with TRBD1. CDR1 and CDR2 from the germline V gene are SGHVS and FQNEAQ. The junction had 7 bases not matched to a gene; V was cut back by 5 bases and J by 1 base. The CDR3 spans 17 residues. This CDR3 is CASSKGTGVSYNSPLHF. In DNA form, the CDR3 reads TGTGCCAGCAGCAAAGGGACAGGCGTATCCTATAATTCACCCCTCCACTTT.

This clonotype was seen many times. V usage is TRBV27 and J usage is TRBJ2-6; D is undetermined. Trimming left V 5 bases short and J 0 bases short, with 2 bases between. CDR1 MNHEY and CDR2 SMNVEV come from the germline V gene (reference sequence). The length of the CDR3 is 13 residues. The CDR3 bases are TGTGCCAGCAGTACCTCTGGGGCCAACGTCCTGACTTTC. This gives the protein CASSTSGANVLTF.

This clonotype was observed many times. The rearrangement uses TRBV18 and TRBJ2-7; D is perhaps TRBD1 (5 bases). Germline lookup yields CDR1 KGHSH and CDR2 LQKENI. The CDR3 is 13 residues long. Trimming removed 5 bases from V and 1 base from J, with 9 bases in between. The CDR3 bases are TGTGCCAGCTCAATCAGGGAATCCTACGAGCAGTACTTC. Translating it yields CASSIRESYEQYF. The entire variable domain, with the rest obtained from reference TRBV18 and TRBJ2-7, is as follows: NAGVMQNPRHLVRRRGQEARLRCSPMKGHSHVYWYRQLPEEGLKFMVYLQKENIIDESGMPKERFSAEFPKEGPSILRIQQVVRGDSAAYFCASSIRESYEQYFGPGTRLTVT.

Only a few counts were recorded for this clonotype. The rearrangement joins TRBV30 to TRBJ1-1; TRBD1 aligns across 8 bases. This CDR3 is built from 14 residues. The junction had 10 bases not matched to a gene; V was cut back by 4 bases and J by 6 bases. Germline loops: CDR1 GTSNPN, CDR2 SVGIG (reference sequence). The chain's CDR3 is CAWTYGQGKAEAFF. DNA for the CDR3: TGTGCCTGGACCTATGGACAGGGAAAGGCTGAAGCTTTCTTT.

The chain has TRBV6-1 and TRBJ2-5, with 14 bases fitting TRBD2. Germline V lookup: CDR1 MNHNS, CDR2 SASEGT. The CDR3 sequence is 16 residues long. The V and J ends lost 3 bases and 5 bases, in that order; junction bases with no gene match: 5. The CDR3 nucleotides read TGTGCCAGCAGTGAGCTGGGACTAGCGGGAGTTGAGACCCAGTACTTC. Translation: CASSELGLAGVETQYF.

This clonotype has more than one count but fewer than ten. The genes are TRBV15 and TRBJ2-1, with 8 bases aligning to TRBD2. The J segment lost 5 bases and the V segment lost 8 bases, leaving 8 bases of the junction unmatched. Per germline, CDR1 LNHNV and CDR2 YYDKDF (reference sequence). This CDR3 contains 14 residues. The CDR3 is CATRVSGKHNEQFF. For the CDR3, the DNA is TGTGCCACCCGGGTTAGCGGGAAACACAATGAGCAGTTCTTC.

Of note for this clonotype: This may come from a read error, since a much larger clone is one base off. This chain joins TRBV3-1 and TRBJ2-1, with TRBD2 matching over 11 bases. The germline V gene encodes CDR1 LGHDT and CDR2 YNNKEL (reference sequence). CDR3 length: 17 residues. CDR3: CASNQVSGLAGWNEQFF. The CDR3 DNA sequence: TGTGCCAGCAACCAAGTTTCTGGACTAGCGGGCTGGAATGAGCAGTTCTTC.

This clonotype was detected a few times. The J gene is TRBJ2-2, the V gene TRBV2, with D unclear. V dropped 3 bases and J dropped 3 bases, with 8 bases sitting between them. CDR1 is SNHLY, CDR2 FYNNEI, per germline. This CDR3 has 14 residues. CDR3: CASSEFPDTGELFF. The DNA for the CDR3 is TGTGCCAGCAGTGAGTTTCCGGACACCGGGGAGCTGTTTTTT.

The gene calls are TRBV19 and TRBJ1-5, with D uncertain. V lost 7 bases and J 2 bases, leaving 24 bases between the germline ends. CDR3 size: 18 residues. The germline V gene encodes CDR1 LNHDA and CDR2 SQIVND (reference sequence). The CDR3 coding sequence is TGTGCCAGTAATACTCGAGACGGAGTAAAGAGAGGCAATCAGCCCCAGCATTTT. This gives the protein CASNTRDGVKRGNQPQHF.

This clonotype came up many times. As DNA, the CDR3 is TGTGCCAGCAGCCCCCGGGACAGGGGTCTCTATGGCTACACCTTC. Its translation is CASSPRDRGLYGYTF. V and J are TRBV5-5 and TRBJ1-2; TRBD1 aligns across 10 bases. Germline V gene data show CDR1 as SGHKS and CDR2 as YYEKEE (reference sequence). The junction had 7 bases not matched to a gene; V was cut back by 4 bases and J by 4 bases. The CDR3 covers 15 residues. Complete variable domain (other parts from reference TRBV5-5 and TRBJ1-2): DAGVTQSPTHLIKTRGQQVTLRCSPISGHKSVSWYQQVLGQGPQFIFQYYEKEERGRGNFPDRFSARQFPNYSSELNVNALLLGDSALYLCASSPRDRGLYGYTFGSGTRLTVV.

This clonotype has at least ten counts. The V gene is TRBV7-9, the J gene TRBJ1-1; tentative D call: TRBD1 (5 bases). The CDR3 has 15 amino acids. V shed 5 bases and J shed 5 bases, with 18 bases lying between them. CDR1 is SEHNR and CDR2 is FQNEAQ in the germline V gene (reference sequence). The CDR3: CASSRAGTYWTEAFF. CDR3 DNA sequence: TGTGCCAGCAGCAGAGCCGGGACTTACTGGACTGAAGCTTTCTTT.

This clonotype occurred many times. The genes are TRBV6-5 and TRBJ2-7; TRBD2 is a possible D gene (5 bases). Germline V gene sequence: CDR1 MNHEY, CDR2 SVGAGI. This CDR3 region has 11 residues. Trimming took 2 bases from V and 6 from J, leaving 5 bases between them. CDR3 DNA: TGTGCCAGCAGTTACCGGGGCGAGCAGTACTTC. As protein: CASSYRGEQYF.

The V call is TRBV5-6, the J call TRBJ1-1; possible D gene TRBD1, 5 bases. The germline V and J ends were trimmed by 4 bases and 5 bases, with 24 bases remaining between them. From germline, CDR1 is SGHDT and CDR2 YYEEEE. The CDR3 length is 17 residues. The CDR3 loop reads CASSLPWITKGVTEAFF. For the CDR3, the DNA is TGTGCCAGCAGCCTCCCCTGGATTACAAAAGGGGTAACTGAAGCTTTCTTT.

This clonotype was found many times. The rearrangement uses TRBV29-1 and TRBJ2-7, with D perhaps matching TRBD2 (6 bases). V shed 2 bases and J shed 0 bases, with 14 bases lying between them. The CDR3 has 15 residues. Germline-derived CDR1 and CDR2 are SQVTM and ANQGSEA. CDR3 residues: CSVELPSESSYEQYF. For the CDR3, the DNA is TGCAGCGTTGAACTGCCTAGCGAGAGCTCCTACGAGCAGTACTTC.

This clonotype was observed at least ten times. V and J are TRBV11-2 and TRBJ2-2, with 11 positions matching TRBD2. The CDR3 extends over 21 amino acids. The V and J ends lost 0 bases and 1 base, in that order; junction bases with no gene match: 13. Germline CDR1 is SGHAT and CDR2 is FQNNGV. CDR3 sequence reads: CASSLDPSLAGAFMNTGELFF. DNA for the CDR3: TGTGCCAGCAGCTTAGACCCTTCACTAGCGGGAGCTTTCATGAACACCGGGGAGCTGTTTTTT. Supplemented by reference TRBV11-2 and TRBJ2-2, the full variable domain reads EAGVAQSPRYKIIEKRQSVAFWCNPISGHATLYWYQQILGQGPKLLIQFQNNGVVDDSQLPKDRFSAERLKGVDSTLKIQPAKLEDSAVYLCASSLDPSLAGAFMNTGELFFGEGSRLTVL.

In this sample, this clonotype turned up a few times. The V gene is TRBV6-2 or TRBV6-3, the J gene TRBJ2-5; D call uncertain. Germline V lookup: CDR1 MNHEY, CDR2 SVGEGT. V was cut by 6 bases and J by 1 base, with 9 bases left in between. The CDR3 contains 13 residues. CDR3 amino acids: CASSRSVQETQYF. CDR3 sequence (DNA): TGTGCCAGCAGCCGGTCCGTCCAAGAGACCCAGTACTTC.

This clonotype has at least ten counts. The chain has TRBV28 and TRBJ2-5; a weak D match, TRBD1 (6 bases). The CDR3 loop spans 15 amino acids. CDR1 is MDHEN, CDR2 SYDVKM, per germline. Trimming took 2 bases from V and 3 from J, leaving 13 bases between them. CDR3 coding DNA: TGTGCCAGCAGTTTAAGGGCCAGGGGAGAAGAGACCCAGTACTTC. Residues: CASSLRARGEETQYF.

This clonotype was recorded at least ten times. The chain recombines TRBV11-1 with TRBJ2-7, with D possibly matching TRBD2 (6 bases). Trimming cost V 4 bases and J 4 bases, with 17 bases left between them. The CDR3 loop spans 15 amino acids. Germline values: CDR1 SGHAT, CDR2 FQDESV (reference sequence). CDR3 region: CASSYLTGTDYEQYF. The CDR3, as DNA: TGTGCCAGCAGCTATCTTACCGGGACTGATTACGAGCAGTACTTC.

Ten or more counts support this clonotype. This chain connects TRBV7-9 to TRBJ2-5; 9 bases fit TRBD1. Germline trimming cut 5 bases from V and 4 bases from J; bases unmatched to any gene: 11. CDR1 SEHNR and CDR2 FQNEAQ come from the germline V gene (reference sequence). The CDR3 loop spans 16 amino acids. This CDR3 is CASSPGTGFGLETQYF. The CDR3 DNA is TGTGCCAGCAGCCCCGGGACAGGGTTTGGGTTAGAGACCCAGTACTTC.

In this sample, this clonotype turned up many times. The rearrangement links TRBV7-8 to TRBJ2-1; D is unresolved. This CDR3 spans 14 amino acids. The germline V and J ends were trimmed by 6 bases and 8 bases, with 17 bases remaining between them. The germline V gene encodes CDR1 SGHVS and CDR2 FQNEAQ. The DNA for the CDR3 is TGTGCCAGCAGATACCTTGTAGCTAGGGATGAGCAGTTCTTC. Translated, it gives CASRYLVARDEQFF.

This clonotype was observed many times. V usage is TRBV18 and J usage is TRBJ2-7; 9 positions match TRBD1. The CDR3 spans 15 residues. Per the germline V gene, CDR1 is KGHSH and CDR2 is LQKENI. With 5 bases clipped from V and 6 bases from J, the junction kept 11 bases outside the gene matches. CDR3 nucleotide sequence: TGTGCCAGCTCAGCCACCGTGGGACAGGGTTCCGAGCAGTACTTC. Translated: CASSATVGQGSEQYF.

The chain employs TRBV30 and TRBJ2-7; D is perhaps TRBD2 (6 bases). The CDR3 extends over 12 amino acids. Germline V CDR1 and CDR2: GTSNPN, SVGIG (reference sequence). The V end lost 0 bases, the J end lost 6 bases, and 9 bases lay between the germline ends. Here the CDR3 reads CAWSVGGSEQYF. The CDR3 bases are TGTGCCTGGAGTGTTGGGGGGTCCGAGCAGTACTTC.